The sequence of this T cell receptor beta chain was determined in a study of cytomegalovirus exposure and HLA in healthy donors. PCR used 60 Vbeta primers and 13 Jbeta primers. Sequencing used immunoSEQ multiplex PCR; TCRdb keeps in-frame clones, though not all of them. The repertoire holds roughly 130,000 clones, with more than 60% as singletons. This CDR3 has 16 amino acids. V lost 0 bases and J lost 3; bases outside the gene matches: 7. From germline, CDR1 is SGHRS and CDR2 YFSETQ. Findings and caveats of the study: Later on, an analysis showed TCR association rates differing by HLA locus, with DRB1 the most and HLA-C the fewest. Per a later analysis, HLA-associated TCR beta chains showed more clonal expansion than other, equally common TCR beta chains. Presence/absence analyses took donor sequencing depth as roughly uniform.

Comments on this clone: Its antigen is unidentified.

The receptor was isolated from a man aged 18 to 30 in good health and CMV-seronegative. The sample comprised PBMCs. V usage is TRBV5-1 and J usage is TRBJ1-1; 8 bases are shared with TRBD1. Here the CDR3 reads CASSLGDRGLDTEAFF. The CDR3 DNA reads TGCGCCAGCAGCTTGGGTGACAGGGGCCTAGACACTGAAGCTTTCTTT.